This TCR beta chain was identified in a study of cytomegalovirus exposure and HLA in healthy donors. The study, taken as a whole, reports: Other equally common chains were less clonally expanded than HLA-associated TCR beta chains, a later analysis showed.

Unrecorded immune exposures were likely, despite nominal health at sampling. V lost 4 bases, J lost 3 bases, and 7 bases lay in between. The CDR3 extends over 11 amino acids. Germline loops: CDR1 GTSNPN, CDR2 SVGIG (reference sequence). The study ran its PCR with 60 Vbeta and 13 Jbeta primers. Clones were sequenced by immunoSEQ multiplex PCR, and TCRdb holds only the in-frame ones, with some missing. The sample comprises some 150,000 clones, roughly 80% of which are singletons, and under 3.5% rests with the top ten. Concerning this clone: The antigen remains undetermined.

What was sequenced was PBMCs. The clonotype originates from a woman aged 25 to 45 in good health and CMV-seronegative. J is TRBJ2-7 and V is TRBV30; the D is unclear. CDR3 DNA: TGTGCCTGGACCGCCGGCTACGAGCAGTACTTC. It yields the protein CAWTAGYEQYF. Full variable domain (missing parts from reference TRBV30 and TRBJ2-7): SQTIHQWPATLVQPVGSPLSLECTVEGTSNPNLYWYRQAAGRGLQLLFYSVGIGQISSEVPQNLSASRPQDRQFILSSKKLLLSDSGFYLCAWTAGYEQYFGPGTRLTVT.